A selection of T cell receptor beta chains follows, all from one sample in a study of T cell responses to AZD1222 COVID-19 vaccine. Sequencing used immunoSEQ multiplex PCR; TCRdb keeps in-frame clones, though not all of them. The data contain about 120,000 clones, about 85% of them singletons. The starting material was peripheral blood, obtained 28 days after the second AZD1222 dose. The receptors shown here come from an adult who received the AZD1222 COVID-19 vaccine. Both conserved end residues are part of each CDR3.

v_call cdr3_aa
TRBV7-2 CASTRRGDLGTGQFF
TRBV28 CASSLSIRGSEAFF
TRBV28 CASSSFPVANEKLFF
TRBV15 CATSRDPGNSNQPQHF
TRBV5-1 CASSLVGLTSPGEQYF
TRBV6-5 CASTGGLLANYGYTF
TRBV14 CASSQDYQLQFYGTQYF
TRBV4-3 CASSLGAGDTEAFF
TRBV28 CASRPTGGHQPQHF
TRBV19 CASRPNRGGTQYF
TRBV6-6 CASSPGWSYEQYF
TRBV5-1 CASSLGTVQETQYF
TRBV5-4 CASSFRDPGRPEAFF
TRBV5-8 CASSLLQGTYDSPLHF
TRBV11-2 CASSLRSSQQSYNEQFF
TRBV18 CASSPREKVNYGYTF
TRBV7-7 CASIGEPRGQNNEKLFF
TRBV13 CASSPGLAGGPQYF
TRBV12-3/TRBV12-4 CASSYRQGDGYTF
TRBV28 CASSSPAAGEAKNIQYF
TRBV7-2 CASRTGLAGARTDTQYF
TRBV5-1 CASSLAQGGVSPLHF
TRBV4-1 CASSQELDTEAFF
TRBV7-2 CASSLGVVGYEQYF
TRBV18 CASSPSGDYGYTF
TRBV13 CASSFSGEETQYF
TRBV7-8 CASSLGTHHRYTDTQYF
TRBV29-1 CSVEDPPANYGYTF
TRBV4-2 CASSPSQGPPSNQPQHF
TRBV19 CASSIGRDDQPQHF
TRBV4-3 CASSLQIAGGTLAKNIQYF
TRBV2 CASRGQVLYEQYF
TRBV24-1 CATSRTGSNTEAFF
TRBV2 CAGDRGRAGRYTF
TRBV19 CASKTGQGIGSPLHF
TRBV4-2 CASSQDRRREPQHF
TRBV4-3 CASSQVGGLKSHNEQFF
TRBV5-4 CASSLASDRRYTF
TRBV2 CASSQTGAANTGELFF
TRBV15 CATSRGTGGYNEQFF
TRBV6-5 CASSADLRDRVDKF
TRBV11-3 CASSLGASGGPETQYF
TRBV18 CASSPGPNYEAFF
TRBV9 CASSVVASGGIYNEQFF
TRBV6-5 CASSYQGELDTQYF
TRBV27 CASSLSSDGEKLFF
TRBV7-6 CASSREQGRRYNEQFF
TRBV5-1 CASSAGRDFEQETQYF
TRBV24-1 CATSAWGRREETQYF